The 20 T cell receptor beta chains below come from one sample, sequenced in a study of blood T cell repertoires in COVID-19. Produced via immunoSEQ multiplex PCR; TCRdb's table is partial and in-frame only. The sample lists approximately 200,000 clones, approximately 78% occurring once. Sequenced material: PBMCs or T cells enriched from blood (not recorded which). These receptors were obtained from a middle-aged man who had recovered from COVID-19.

This clone was recorded many times. The V call is TRBV9, the J call TRBJ2-4; 8 nucleotides match TRBD2. Germline assignment: CDR1 SGDLS and CDR2 YYNGEE. J gave up 6 bases and V 4 bases, and 9 bases lay outside the gene matches. The CDR3 has 15 residues. Written as DNA, the CDR3 is TGTGCCAGCAGCTCGAGCCCAGGGACTAGAAACATTCAGTACTTC. It encodes CASSSSPGTRNIQYF. Based on the CDR3 plus reference TRBV9 and TRBJ2-4, the full variable domain is DSGVTQTPKHLITATGQRVTLRCSPRSGDLSVYWYQQSLDQGLQFLIQYYNGEERAKGNILERFSAQQFPDLHSELNLSSLELGDSALYFCASSSSPGTRNIQYFGAGTRLSVL.

The chain recombines TRBV5-4 with TRBJ1-2; D is possibly TRBD1 (5 bases). The V end was cut by 0 bases, the J end by 8 bases, with 11 bases between. The germline CDR1 and CDR2 sequences are SGHNT and YYREEE (reference sequence). The CDR3 covers 13 residues. The CDR3 spells CASSLVGARGYTF. CDR3 sequence (DNA): TGTGCCAGCAGCTTGGTAGGGGCACGGGGCTACACCTTC.

The chain employs TRBV24-1 and TRBJ1-5; no reliable D call. Germline CDR1 is KGHDR and CDR2 is SFDVKD. V lost 4 bases, J lost 4 bases, and 13 bases lay in between. The CDR3 runs to 15 residues. In DNA, the CDR3 is TGTGCCACCAGTGACCGGGTCACCGGGAATCAGCCCCAGCATTTT. Protein: CATSDRVTGNQPQHF.

This rearrangement joins TRBV20-1 to TRBJ2-1, with 16 bases that match TRBD2. V was pared by 3 bases and J by 10 bases, with 9 bases of the junction left unmatched. The CDR3 covers 16 residues. Germline assignment: CDR1 DFQATT and CDR2 SNEGSKA (reference sequence). This CDR3 reads CSASMPGLAGGREQFF. For the CDR3, the DNA is TGCAGTGCTAGTATGCCGGGACTAGCGGGGGGGCGCGAGCAGTTCTTC.

The rearrangement links TRBV7-8 to TRBJ2-1, with 11 nucleotides matching TRBD2. The V gene's germline CDR1 is SGHVS and CDR2 FQNEAQ. The CDR3 is 15 residues long. With V trimmed by 0 bases and J by 5 bases, 0 bases remained unmatched. The CDR3 DNA follows: TGTGCCAGCAGCTTAGCGACTAGCGGGGACAATGAGCAGTTCTTC. Translated, it gives CASSLATSGDNEQFF.

The gene calls are TRBV7-2 and TRBJ2-1, with TRBD2 matching over 10 bases. V shed 6 bases and J 4 bases; nucleotides not matched to a gene: 6. Germline-derived CDR1 and CDR2 are SGHTA and FQGNSA. The CDR3 has 15 residues. The CDR3 sequence: CASSIGLADYNEQFF. The CDR3 DNA reads as TGTGCCAGCAGTATCGGACTAGCGGATTACAATGAGCAGTTCTTC.

V is TRBV2 and J is TRBJ1-2, with 9 bases identical to TRBD1. V gave up 6 bases and J gave up 3 bases; unmatched junction bases: 8. The CDR3 consists of 15 residues. Germline values: CDR1 SNHLY, CDR2 FYNNEI. The CDR3 coding sequence is TGTGCCAGCAGAGAGGACAGGGGTGGTGACTATGGCTACACCTTC. This gives the protein CASREDRGGDYGYTF.

This clone was detected only a few times. The sample contains more than one DNA sequence encoding this CDR3. The J gene is TRBJ1-1, the V gene TRBV12-3 or TRBV12-4; tentatively, D is TRBD1 (5 bases). The length of the CDR3 is 13 residues. V lost 5 bases, J lost 1 base, and 8 bases lay in between. In DNA form, the CDR3 reads TGTGCCAGCAGTCTCGGGGGGAACACTGAAGCTTTCTTT. This translates into CASSLGGNTEAFF.

The V and J genes are TRBV27 and TRBJ2-1; 8 nucleotides align to TRBD2. V shed 7 bases and J 6 bases; nucleotides not matched to a gene: 17. The germline gives CDR1 MNHEY, CDR2 SMNVEV (reference sequence). This CDR3 is 17 amino acids long. The CDR3 spells CASIPSRRRGVGNEQFF. Here the CDR3 DNA reads TGTGCCAGCATCCCCTCCAGGCGGCGGGGGGTGGGCAATGAGCAGTTCTTC.

The chain links TRBV2 to TRBJ2-5; 7 nucleotides agree with TRBD2. Losses at the gene ends were 8 bases for V and 5 bases for J; bases not matched to a gene: 11. The CDR3 extends over 14 amino acids. CDR1 and CDR2 from the germline V gene are SNHLY and FYNNEI. The CDR3 reads CASQSERGLETQYF. CDR3 DNA: TGTGCCAGCCAATCCGAGCGGGGCTTGGAGACCCAGTACTTC.

This clone was seen many times. This chain uses TRBV6-5 with TRBJ2-1; a possible D gene is TRBD2 (5 bases). The V gene lost 2 bases and the J gene lost 10 bases, with 12 bases spanning the gap. The CDR3 loop spans 13 amino acids. Germline lookup yields CDR1 MNHEY and CDR2 SVGAGI. The CDR3 nucleotides are TGTGCCAGCAGTTACGCGGGTTGGAAAGAGCAGTTCTTC. This translates into CASSYAGWKEQFF.

This clone was recorded at least ten times. The genes are TRBV5-6 and TRBJ2-5, with TRBD1 matching 10 bases. Germline V gene sequence: CDR1 SGHDT, CDR2 YYEEEE. The CDR3 consists of 14 residues. V dropped 2 bases and J dropped 3; count of bases not matched to a gene: 1. CDR3 loop: CASSFGTGEETQYF. The CDR3 region has the DNA TGTGCCAGCAGCTTCGGGACAGGGGAAGAGACCCAGTACTTC.

In its sample, this clone was seen once. The V and J genes are TRBV30 and TRBJ1-3; tentative D call: TRBD1 (6 bases). With 0 bases removed from V and 3 bases from J, the gap between germline ends came to 15 bases. The CDR3 runs 16 residues. Germline V gene sequence: CDR1 GTSNPN, CDR2 SVGIG (reference sequence). The CDR3 nucleotides read TGTGCCTGGAGTGTCATCCGAACAGGGAATGGAAACACCATATATTTT. Encoded protein: CAWSVIRTGNGNTIYF. The variable domain in full, completed from reference TRBV30 and TRBJ1-3, reads SQTIHQWPATLVQPVGSPLSLECTVEGTSNPNLYWYRQAAGRGLQLLFYSVGIGQISSEVPQNLSASRPQDRQFILSSKKLLLSDSGFYLCAWSVIRTGNGNTIYFGEGSWLTVV.

This chain uses TRBV11-2 with TRBJ1-2, with 8 bases fitting TRBD1. Looked up from germline, CDR1 is SGHAT and CDR2 is FQNNGV. J gave up 2 bases and V 6 bases, and 11 bases lay outside the gene matches. The CDR3 totals 16 residues. The chain's CDR3 is CASRSFRGRTNYGYTF. CDR3 DNA: TGTGCCAGCAGATCCTTCAGGGGGCGTACAAACTATGGCTACACCTTC.

This clone was seen more than once but under ten times. The chain links TRBV7-6 to TRBJ1-3; TRBD1 aligns across 8 bases. The CDR3 contains 15 residues. V dropped 5 bases and J dropped 11; count of bases not matched to a gene: 14. Germline V gene data show CDR1 as SGHVS and CDR2 as FNYEAQ. The DNA of the CDR3 is TGTGCCAGCAGCGCCCTTGGACAGGGTGAGATTGCCATATATTTT. Protein: CASSALGQGEIAIYF.

The chain has TRBV19 and TRBJ2-7; the match to TRBD2 covers 10 bases. CDR3 length equals 13 residues. Trimming at V came to 10 bases and at J to 4 bases, leaving 7 bases not matched to a gene. The germline V gene encodes CDR1 LNHDA and CDR2 SQIVND (reference sequence). CDR3 sequence: CATSPSGSYEQYF. CDR3 sequence (DNA): TGTGCCACCTCCCCTAGCGGGAGTTACGAGCAGTACTTC.

This clone was seen only once. The same CDR3 can be traced to other DNA sequences in this sample. The chain recombines TRBV19 with TRBJ1-5; TRBD1 aligns across 8 bases. Unmatched junction bases numbered 0, after V lost 6 bases and J lost 2 bases. CDR1 and CDR2 (germline): LNHDA, SQIVND (reference sequence). The length of the CDR3 is 13 residues. The CDR3 reads CASRTGGNQPQHF. The CDR3 DNA is TGTGCCAGTAGGACAGGGGGCAATCAGCCCCAGCATTTT.

This chain links TRBV20-1 with TRBJ1-2, with no clear D. Looked up from germline, CDR1 is DFQATT and CDR2 is SNEGSKA (reference sequence). The CDR3 loop spans 11 amino acids. CDR3 sequence: CKLSGRYGYTF. Here the CDR3 DNA reads TGCAAACTATCCGGCCGTTATGGCTACACCTTC.

This clone was seen once. The genes are TRBV20-1 and TRBJ1-1; D might be TRBD1 (5 bases). Looked up from germline, CDR1 is DFQATT and CDR2 is SNEGSKA (reference sequence). This CDR3 is 11 amino acids long. Trimming cost V 2 bases and J 8 bases, with 9 bases left between them. The CDR3 spells CSARRGSEAFF. Here the CDR3 DNA reads TGCAGTGCTAGAAGGGGATCCGAAGCTTTCTTT.

This chain joins TRBV7-9 and TRBJ2-7; 9 bases match TRBD1. V lost 5 bases to trimming and J lost 3 bases; unmatched junction nucleotides: 5. Germline CDR1 reads SEHNR; CDR2 reads FQNEAQ (reference sequence). The CDR3 is made up of 14 amino acids. The CDR3 DNA follows: TGTGCCAGCAGCCTCGACAGGGGGAGCTACGAGCAGTACTTC. It translates to CASSLDRGSYEQYF.